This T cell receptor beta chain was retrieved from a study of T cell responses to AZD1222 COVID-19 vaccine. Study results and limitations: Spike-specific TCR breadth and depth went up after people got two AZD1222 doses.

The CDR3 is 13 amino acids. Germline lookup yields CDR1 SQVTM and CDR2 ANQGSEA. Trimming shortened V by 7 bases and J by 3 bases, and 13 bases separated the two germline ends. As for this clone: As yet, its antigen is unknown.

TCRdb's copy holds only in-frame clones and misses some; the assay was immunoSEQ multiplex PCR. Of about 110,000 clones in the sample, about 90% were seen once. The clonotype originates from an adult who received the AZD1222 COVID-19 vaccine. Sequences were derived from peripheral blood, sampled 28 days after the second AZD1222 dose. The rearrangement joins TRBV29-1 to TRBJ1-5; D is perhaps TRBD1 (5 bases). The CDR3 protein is CSERGLNNQPQHF. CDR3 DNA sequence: TGCAGCGAAAGGGGTCTGAACAATCAGCCCCAGCATTTT.